These 11 T cell receptor beta chains share one sample of origin, sequenced in a study of blood T cell repertoires in COVID-19. Only in-frame clones appear in the TCRdb table, and some are missing; sequencing was by immunoSEQ multiplex PCR. The sample includes 300,000 to 350,000 clones, roughly 89% of them seen just once. Sequencing was done on a sample of PBMCs or T cells enriched from blood (not recorded which). The origin of the receptors is a woman aged 18-29 years who had recovered from COVID-19.

This chain links TRBV27 with TRBJ1-4; maybe TRBD1 (6 bases). The CDR3 sequence is 15 residues long. Trimming removed 7 bases at V and 0 bases at J, with 12 bases between. The germline CDR1 and CDR2 sequences are MNHEY and SMNVEV (reference sequence). The CDR3 sequence: CASKQGRATNEKLFF. The CDR3 DNA reads TGTGCCAGCAAACAGGGAAGAGCAACTAATGAAAAACTGTTTTTT.

V is TRBV6-1 and J is TRBJ2-3; 8 bases fit TRBD2. V was clipped by 1 base and J by 2 bases; unmatched bases: 14. CDR1 is MNHNS and CDR2 is SASEGT in the germline V gene. The CDR3 totals 19 residues. CDR3 protein: CASSEVPRIGGGLTDTQYF. CDR3 nucleotides: TGTGCCAGCAGTGAAGTACCGCGGATCGGCGGGGGGCTCACAGATACGCAGTATTTT.

The rearrangement links TRBV4-2 to TRBJ1-1; 7 nucleotides agree with TRBD1. Germline V gene lookup returns CDR1 LGHNA and CDR2 YNFKEQ. This CDR3 comprises 17 residues. The trim removed 4 bases at V and 6 bases at J, leaving 17 bases unmatched. CDR3 residues: CASSPTSRDSIRSEAFF. Here the CDR3 DNA reads TGTGCCAGCAGCCCCACCTCGAGGGACAGCATTCGTTCTGAAGCTTTCTTT.

This clone was seen a few times. The chain combines TRBV6-5 with TRBJ1-1; D might be TRBD1 (5 bases). V was trimmed by 2 bases and J by 4 bases, leaving 8 bases between them. In germline, CDR1 is MNHEY, CDR2 SVGAGI. There are 13 residues in the CDR3. In DNA, the CDR3 is TGTGCCAGCAGTTACCAAGACAGCACTGAAGCTTTCTTT. Its protein is CASSYQDSTEAFF.

The chain employs TRBV4-2 and TRBJ2-2; D gene ambiguous. The germline V and J ends were trimmed by 3 bases and 7 bases, with 9 bases remaining between them. The length of the CDR3 is 13 residues. CDR1 LGHNA and CDR2 YNFKEQ come from the germline V gene. CDR3 sequence reads: CASSQALDGELFF. In nucleotides, the CDR3 is TGTGCCAGCAGCCAGGCCCTAGACGGGGAGCTGTTTTTT.

The J gene is TRBJ2-7, the V gene TRBV20-1; D is undetermined. The length of the CDR3 is 11 residues. Germline assignment: CDR1 DFQATT and CDR2 SNEGSKA (reference sequence). Here the CDR3 reads CRGSTVYEQYF. In DNA form, the CDR3 reads TGCAGGGGCTCGACGGTCTACGAGCAGTACTTC.

The chain recombines TRBV19 with TRBJ1-5; 8 bases agree with TRBD1. The V gene's germline CDR1 is LNHDA and CDR2 SQIVND (reference sequence). Trimming at V came to 4 bases and at J to 0 bases, leaving 5 bases not matched to a gene. The length of the CDR3 is 16 residues. CDR3 in amino acids: CASSNRGTFSNQPQHF. CDR3 sequence (DNA): TGTGCCAGTAGTAACAGGGGGACCTTTAGCAATCAGCCCCAGCATTTT.

The genes are TRBV15 and TRBJ2-3; D not certain. The CDR3 is 13 amino acids. Between the trimmed V and J ends, which lost 0 bases and 6 bases, there was a span of 7 bases. Germline CDR1 and CDR2: LNHNV and YYDKDF (reference sequence). Written as DNA, the CDR3 is TGTGCCACCAGCAGAGATATCCGGGATACGCAGTATTTT. It encodes CATSRDIRDTQYF.

The CDR3 reads CASSFGAGQNNSPLHF. The CDR3 nucleotides read TGCGCCAGCAGCTTCGGAGCAGGGCAGAATAATTCACCCCTCCACTTT. The chain links TRBV5-1 to TRBJ1-6; D perhaps matches TRBD1 (5 bases). Germline lookup yields CDR1 SGHRS and CDR2 YFSETQ. This CDR3 is 16 amino acids long. Trimming shortened V by 2 bases and J by 5 bases, and 14 bases separated the two germline ends.

The V and J genes are TRBV6-1 and TRBJ1-1, with 9 bases lining up with TRBD1. Trimming at V came to 3 bases and at J to 4 bases, leaving 3 bases not matched to a gene. Germline CDR1 MNHNS, CDR2 SASEGT. This CDR3 is built from 14 residues. DNA of the CDR3: TGTGCCAGCAGTGAGGACAGGGGTGCCACTGAAGCTTTCTTT. Protein product: CASSEDRGATEAFF.

The V call is TRBV9, the J call TRBJ1-1; TRBD1 is a possible D gene (5 bases). Trimming took off 0 bases at V and 3 bases at J, with 12 bases between the two ends. The CDR3 covers 15 residues. Germline V gene lookup returns CDR1 SGDLS and CDR2 YYNGEE. CDR3 region: CASSVDGREDTEAFF. CDR3 coding DNA: TGTGCCAGCAGCGTAGACGGCAGGGAGGACACTGAAGCTTTCTTT.